This TCR beta chain was identified in a study of cytomegalovirus exposure and HLA in healthy donors. Study-wide context: Out of 398 genotyped donors, about 76% belonged to the Caucasian-associated ancestry cluster. Study outcomes and limitations: In vitro experiments confirmed that three CMV-associated chains were specific for CMV antigens. Associated with cytomegalovirus, according to the listing, were 150 to 200 TCR beta chains.

PCR primers comprised 60 Vbeta and 13 Jbeta primers. Libraries were prepared by immunoSEQ multiplex PCR; TCRdb keeps only in-frame clonotypes and omits some of them. The sample includes 100,000 or so clones, 69% of them seen just once. Details on this clone: Its antigen is unknown.

Donors likely had unrecorded immune exposures despite being nominally healthy when sampled. This CDR3 spans 14 amino acids. Germline CDR1 is LNHDA and CDR2 is SQIVND (reference sequence). Between the trimmed V and J ends, which lost 3 bases and 2 bases, there was a span of 8 bases. The chain couples TRBV19 to TRBJ1-5, with a possible D match to TRBD1 (5 bases). The sequence derives from a man aged 25-45 years in good health and CMV-seronegative. Sequencing was performed on PBMCs. CDR3 DNA sequence: TGTGCCAGTAGTATCAGGGTTGGCAATCAGCCCCAGCATTTT. Protein sequence: CASSIRVGNQPQHF.